The 7 T cell receptor beta chains listed next were all sequenced from one sample in a study of neoadjuvant anti-PD-1 for oral cavity cancer. Libraries were prepared by immunoSEQ multiplex PCR; TCRdb keeps only in-frame clonotypes and omits some of them. Among roughly 25,000 clones listed, about 27% were seen once. Time point specified: after neoadjuvant nivolumab, at surgical resection. Sequenced here: tumor tissue, sampled after nivolumab (anti-PD-1) treatment. These receptors were collected from a person between 35 and 79 years old with oral cavity squamous cell carcinoma.

This clone was observed a handful of times. This chain links TRBV7-9 with TRBJ1-1; a weak D match, TRBD1 (5 bases). This CDR3 is built from 16 residues. Germline V CDR1 and CDR2: SEHNR, FQNEAQ (reference sequence). Trimming took 5 bases from V and 0 from J, leaving 16 bases between them. As DNA, the CDR3 is TGTGCCAGCAGCCCGACAATAGACAGCCTGAACACTGAAGCTTTCTTT. It yields the protein CASSPTIDSLNTEAFF.

This clone was picked up a small number of times. This chain uses TRBV19 with TRBJ1-2; the D gene is possibly TRBD1 (6 bases). The germline V gene encodes CDR1 LNHDA and CDR2 SQIVND (reference sequence). Trimming stripped 5 bases from V and 8 bases from J, with 15 bases between. This CDR3 contains 13 residues. In DNA, the CDR3 is TGTGCCAGTAGTCCCAGGACAGTCGGAGGCTACACCTTC. Translated, it gives CASSPRTVGGYTF.

The table lists this clone with a few counts. The chain has TRBV27 and TRBJ2-7, with D unclear. Germline loops: CDR1 MNHEY, CDR2 SMNVEV (reference sequence). Trimming pared 9 bases from V and 0 bases from J, leaving 15 bases between. This CDR3 is built from 14 residues. CDR3: CASRIFPGSYEQYF. The CDR3 DNA is TGTGCCAGTCGAATCTTCCCGGGCTCCTACGAGCAGTACTTC.

The CDR3 sequence: CASSLSGAPGLTEAFF. The DNA for the CDR3 is TGTGCCAGCAGCTTATCAGGGGCCCCGGGGCTTACTGAAGCTTTCTTT. The chain recombines TRBV11-2 with TRBJ1-1, with D perhaps TRBD1 (6 bases). V lost 2 bases to trimming and J lost 5 bases, with 18 bases between them. The CDR3 totals 16 residues. CDR1 and CDR2 (germline): SGHAT, FQNNGV.

In this sample, this clone turned up a few times. The CDR3 protein is CASSKDLYYEQYF. CDR3 DNA sequence: TGCGCCAGCAGCAAGGACCTGTATTACGAGCAGTACTTC. The chain employs TRBV5-1 and TRBJ2-7; D remains unclear. V shed 4 bases and J shed 4 bases, with 12 bases lying between them. This CDR3 is built from 13 residues. In germline, CDR1 is SGHRS, CDR2 YFSETQ. Combining the CDR3 with reference TRBV5-1 and TRBJ2-7 gives the whole variable domain KAGVTQTPRYLIKTRGQQVTLSCSPISGHRSVSWYQQTPGQGLQFLFEYFSETQRNKGNFPGRFSGRQFSNSRSEMNVSTLELGDSALYLCASSKDLYYEQYFGPGTRLTVT.

The chain is built from TRBV2 and TRBJ1-1, with D unresolved. The CDR3 is made up of 14 amino acids. V dropped 2 bases and J dropped 0 bases, with 7 bases sitting between them. From germline, CDR1 is SNHLY and CDR2 FYNNEI. The CDR3 loop is CASSELAMNTEAFF. The CDR3 DNA sequence: TGTGCCAGCAGTGAATTGGCGATGAACACTGAAGCTTTCTTT. Filled out from reference TRBV2 and TRBJ1-1, the complete variable domain reads EPEVTQTPSHQVTQMGQEVILRCVPISNHLYFYWYRQILGQKVEFLVSFYNNEISEKSEIFDDQFSVERPDGSNFTLKIRSTKLEDSAMYFCASSELAMNTEAFFGQGTRLTVV.

The chain uses TRBV30 and TRBJ1-4, with D perhaps TRBD1 (6 bases). V lost 1 base, J lost 8 bases, and 17 bases lay in between. This CDR3 has 15 residues. Germline CDR1 and CDR2: GTSNPN and SVGIG (reference sequence). CDR3 nucleotide sequence: TGTGCCTGGAGTGAACGGCAGGGGAGGGGAGAAAAACTGTTTTTT. Protein sequence: CAWSERQGRGEKLFF.